Detailed here is one T cell receptor (beta chain). The PCR used 60 Vbeta and 13 Jbeta primers. The protocol was immunoSEQ multiplex PCR, while the TCRdb copy is restricted to in-frame clones and leaves out a portion. The table has hundreds of thousands of clones, approximately 80% seen once. The germline V gene has CDR1 ENHRY and CDR2 SYGVKD. This CDR3 is built from 20 residues. J gave up 2 bases and V 4 bases, and 20 bases lay outside the gene matches. The record originates from a study of cytomegalovirus exposure and HLA in healthy donors. This TCR was sampled from a girl aged 10 to 17 in good health and CMV-seronegative. What was sequenced was PBMCs. The V and J genes are TRBV10-3 and TRBJ2-3, with 8 bases that match TRBD2. CDR3 sequence (DNA): TGTGCCATCAGTGGGTCTCCTTCCGGGACTAGTAACCTGAACACAGATACGCAGTATTTT. Protein sequence: CAISGSPSGTSNLNTDTQYF.